This T cell receptor beta chain was captured in a study of T-cell memory formation after mild COVID-19. This clonotype was seen only a few times. The antigen remains undetermined. Study outcomes and limitations: Chiefly within CM and EM were the contracting CD4+ clones; CD8+ ones were within EMRA. Pre-infection memory held some responding clones, suggesting pre-existing cross-reactive T cells responded.

V was clipped by 5 bases and J by 2 bases, with 9 bases between them. Germline-derived CDR1 and CDR2 are MNHEY and SMNVEV (reference sequence). The CDR3 has 13 residues. Using its own MiXCR run on the 5' RACE reads, TCRdb lists one record per CDR3 protein. The table shows 300,000 to 400,000 distinct CDR3 sequences, with under 30% occurring only once. The sample consisted of PBMCs or a T cell subset sorted from them (not recorded which). The source is an adult woman who had mild COVID-19 (a few samples of this study predate the infection). Cell type and time point are not known. This sequence joins TRBV27 and TRBJ1-1, with a possible D match to TRBD1 (6 bases). As DNA, the CDR3 is TGTGCCAGCAGTGCAGGGGCTAACACTGAAGCTTTCTTT. Protein sequence: CASSAGANTEAFF.